The following is a TCR beta chain sequence with its context. Its antigen is unidentified. Time point reported: blood at routine non-recurrence follow-up after resection. Whole RNA came from tumor, nontumor lung or frozen PBMC and was sequenced without being sorted. The CDR3 length is 15 residues. CDR1 and CDR2 (germline): LNHDA, SQIVND (reference sequence). V trimming: 5 bases; J trimming: 4 bases; junction bases outside the gene matches: 4. The source of the sample is a study of spatial heterogeneity in lung cancer. TCRdb used MiXCR to reprocess the 5' RACE reads, holding one entry per CDR3 protein. The table records 110,000 or so distinct CDR3 sequences, 11% of them present only once. Study-wide results and caveats: Expanded tumor TCRs that were ubiquitous appeared in blood more at resection than follow-up.

The chain carries TRBV19 and TRBJ2-5; 13 nucleotides agree with TRBD2. The source was PBMCs, collected at follow-up. This TCR was recovered from a female donor with early-stage non-small cell lung cancer. The CDR3 nucleotides read TGTGCCAGTAGTGGAACTAGCGGGAGGGGAGAGACCCAGTACTTC. Translating it yields CASSGTSGRGETQYF.